This entry lists 23 T cell receptor beta chains sequenced from one sample in a study of patients and donors after allogeneic stem cell transplantation. From the RT-PCR reads, TCRdb called clonotypes with MiXCR, one entry per CDR3 protein. The table lists 160,000 or so distinct CDR3 sequences, approximately 24% of them singletons, with around 26% in the top ten. Source material: blood, either unsorted or a sorted T cell fraction (not recorded which). These receptor sequences come from a human donor who was either an allogeneic HSCT recipient or a stem cell or donor lymphocyte infusion donor (not recorded which). It is not recorded whose cells these are; they may come from a transplant donor.

This clonotype was seen ten or more times. This chain links TRBV5-6 with TRBJ1-2; D is possibly TRBD1 (5 bases). The CDR3 length is 16 residues. The germline CDR1 and CDR2 sequences are SGHDT and YYEEEE. The germline V and J ends were trimmed by 5 bases and 1 base, with 18 bases remaining between them. CDR3 nucleotides: TGTGCCAGCAGATCCGTCAGGAGGGGCTTTAACTATGGCTACACCTTC. It encodes CASRSVRRGFNYGYTF.

The chain uses TRBV6-5 and TRBJ2-2; D is undetermined. Between the trimmed V and J ends, which lost 0 bases and 7 bases, there was a span of 9 bases. From germline, CDR1 is MNHEY and CDR2 SVGAGI. This CDR3 comprises 14 residues. For the CDR3, the DNA is TGTGCCAGCAGTTACTCCAGGAATGGCGGGGAGCTGTTTTTT. Translation: CASSYSRNGGELFF.

The sample holds a few counts of this clonotype. The chain is built from TRBV7-8 and TRBJ2-2, with 11 bases aligning to TRBD2. Germline values: CDR1 SGHVS, CDR2 FQNEAQ. The CDR3 contains 15 residues. J was trimmed by 8 bases and V by 5 bases; bases with no gene match: 7. The DNA of the CDR3 is TGTGCCAGCAGCACCCCACTAGCGGGGGCTGGGGAGCTGTTTTTT. Translated, it gives CASSTPLAGAGELFF.

This clonotype was detected a few times. The chain carries TRBV20-1 and TRBJ1-4; no clear D gene. CDR1 is DFQATT and CDR2 is SNEGSKA in the germline V gene (reference sequence). The CDR3 is made up of 14 amino acids. V lost 5 bases, J lost 4 bases, and 14 bases lay in between. This CDR3 reads CSAPYHSLNEKLFF. CDR3 nucleotide sequence: TGCAGTGCTCCGTATCACAGCCTTAATGAAAAACTGTTTTTT.

This clonotype was seen a few times. The V gene is TRBV7-9, the J gene TRBJ2-7; D not resolved. The germline CDR1 and CDR2 sequences are SEHNR and FQNEAQ (reference sequence). V lost 7 bases and J lost 2, with 6 bases in between. CDR3 length: 11 residues. CDR3 amino acids: CASTTPYEQYF. CDR3 bases: TGTGCCAGCACCACCCCCTACGAGCAGTACTTC.

The chain uses TRBV15 and TRBJ2-1; no reliable D call. Germline CDR1 LNHNV, CDR2 YYDKDF (reference sequence). V lost 0 bases to trimming and J lost 7 bases, with 10 bases between them. The CDR3 loop spans 14 amino acids. CDR3 bases: TGTGCCACCAGCAGAGATATTCTGGGAAATGAGCAGTTCTTC. It encodes CATSRDILGNEQFF.

This clonotype was seen more than once but under ten times. J is TRBJ2-2 and V is TRBV10-3, with 10 positions matching TRBD2. Germline lookup yields CDR1 ENHRY and CDR2 SYGVKD. The CDR3 runs to 13 residues. Unmatched junction bases numbered 3, after V lost 3 bases and J lost 11 bases. CDR3 bases: TGTGCCATCAGTGACGGACTAGCGGAAGAGCTGTTTTTT. As protein: CAISDGLAEELFF.

This clonotype was picked up many times. The V and J genes are TRBV5-1 and TRBJ1-1; 8 nucleotides align to TRBD1. Germline trimming cut 4 bases from V and 4 bases from J; bases unmatched to any gene: 6. Germline-derived CDR1 and CDR2 are SGHRS and YFSETQ. CDR3 length equals 14 residues. For the CDR3, the DNA is TGCGCCAGCAGCAAGGACAGGGTTTCCACTGAAGCTTTCTTT. Encoded protein: CASSKDRVSTEAFF.

The chain couples TRBV5-6 to TRBJ1-3; D is unresolved. The CDR3 is made up of 16 amino acids. Germline V gene lookup returns CDR1 SGHDT and CDR2 YYEEEE. The V and J ends lost 1 base and 0 bases respectively, with 11 bases between them. The CDR3: CASSLPLVGSGNTIYF. As DNA, the CDR3 is TGTGCCAGCAGCTTGCCCCTCGTCGGCTCTGGAAACACCATATATTTT.

This clonotype appeared many times. This chain links TRBV18 with TRBJ1-1; the D gene is possibly TRBD1 (6 bases). V dropped 3 bases and J dropped 4 bases, with 21 bases sitting between them. Germline CDR1 reads KGHSH; CDR2 reads LQKENI. CDR3 length equals 17 residues. Here the CDR3 reads CASSPRQDPPPSTEAFF. CDR3 nucleotide sequence: TGTGCCAGCTCACCCCGACAGGATCCTCCCCCGTCCACTGAAGCTTTCTTT. Based on the CDR3 plus reference TRBV18 and TRBJ1-1, the full variable domain is NAGVMQNPRHLVRRRGQEARLRCSPMKGHSHVYWYRQLPEEGLKFMVYLQKENIIDESGMPKERFSAEFPKEGPSILRIQQVVRGDSAAYFCASSPRQDPPPSTEAFFGQGTRLTVV.

The rearrangement links TRBV6-1 to TRBJ1-5, with D possibly matching TRBD1 (5 bases). Trimming stripped 3 bases from V and 6 bases from J, with 12 bases between. The CDR3 covers 14 residues. The germline V gene encodes CDR1 MNHNS and CDR2 SASEGT. CDR3 DNA: TGTGCCAGCAGTGATCTCAGGGCAGCTCAGCCCCAGCATTTT. Protein sequence: CASSDLRAAQPQHF.

This clonotype occurred a few times. The chain uses TRBV12-3 or TRBV12-4 and TRBJ2-1; possible D gene TRBD2, 6 bases. Trimming pared 1 base from V and 3 bases from J, leaving 19 bases between. This CDR3 contains 18 residues. In DNA form, the CDR3 reads TGTGCCAGCAGTTTAGGCTCTACGGGAGTAAGTCACTACAATGAGCAGTTCTTC. As protein: CASSLGSTGVSHYNEQFF.

In its sample, this clonotype was seen a few times. This chain links TRBV27 with TRBJ1-2; 8 bases match TRBD1. The J segment lost 6 bases and the V segment lost 4 bases, leaving 13 bases of the junction unmatched. This CDR3 has 16 amino acids. The germline V gene has CDR1 MNHEY and CDR2 SMNVEV (reference sequence). Written as DNA, the CDR3 is TGTGCCAGCAGTTCACCAACCAAGACAGGGGATAATGGCTACACCTTC. Translation gives CASSSPTKTGDNGYTF.

This clonotype was seen repeatedly, ten times or more. The J gene is TRBJ1-1, the V gene TRBV5-1; no firm D call. V lost 0 bases and J 1 base, leaving 13 bases between the germline ends. Germline lookup yields CDR1 SGHRS and CDR2 YFSETQ. The CDR3 sequence is 16 residues long. This CDR3 is CASSLDMPSRNTEAFF. DNA for the CDR3: TGCGCCAGCAGCTTGGATATGCCGTCGAGGAACACTGAAGCTTTCTTT.

CDR3 loop: CASSFETSQETQYF. CDR3 DNA: TGTGCCAGCAGCTTTGAGACTTCTCAAGAGACCCAGTACTTC. V gene TRBV7-9 combines with J gene TRBJ2-5; D gene ambiguous. The CDR3 extends over 14 amino acids. Germline V gene sequence: CDR1 SEHNR, CDR2 FQNEAQ (reference sequence). V lost 3 bases, J lost 2 bases, and 10 bases lay in between.

The rearrangement links TRBV18 to TRBJ1-1; D possibly corresponds to TRBD1 (5 bases). There are 18 residues in the CDR3. From germline, CDR1 is KGHSH and CDR2 LQKENI. V was cut by 4 bases and J by 1 base, with 22 bases left in between. The CDR3 is CASSRTGPVSQPNTEAFF. CDR3 nucleotides: TGTGCCAGCTCACGAACGGGGCCAGTCTCTCAACCGAACACTGAAGCTTTCTTT.

The chain combines TRBV3-1 with TRBJ1-1; no firm D call. CDR1 is LGHDT and CDR2 is YNNKEL in the germline V gene (reference sequence). V lost 0 bases to trimming and J lost 4 bases, with 12 bases between them. This CDR3 comprises 15 residues. The CDR3 coding sequence is TGTGCCAGCAGCCAAGAGGGCCCACTGGGCACTGAAGCTTTCTTT. Amino acid sequence: CASSQEGPLGTEAFF.

This clonotype was counted ten times or more. This chain connects TRBV5-6 to TRBJ2-1, with no clear D. CDR1 and CDR2 from the germline V gene are SGHDT and YYEEEE. V lost 0 bases, J lost 0 bases, and 10 bases lay in between. The length of the CDR3 is 16 residues. CDR3 sequence: CASSLEGISSYNEQFF. CDR3 bases: TGTGCCAGCAGCTTGGAAGGAATCAGCTCCTACAATGAGCAGTTCTTC.

There are a few counts of this clonotype. The chain is built from TRBV24-1 and TRBJ2-1; a weak D match, TRBD2 (5 bases). CDR1 and CDR2 from the germline V gene are KGHDR and SFDVKD. The CDR3 covers 15 residues. The germline V and J ends were trimmed by 2 bases and 9 bases, with 16 bases remaining between them. The CDR3 DNA reads TGTGCCACCAGTGATTCCGTTACTCTTGGAGGTGAGCAGTTCTTC. Translated: CATSDSVTLGGEQFF.

This clonotype was counted a few times. The rearrangement links TRBV6-5 to TRBJ1-6; 7 bases fit TRBD1. Germline values: CDR1 MNHEY, CDR2 SVGAGI. V gave up 5 bases and J gave up 2 bases; unmatched junction bases: 3. The CDR3 has 15 amino acids. The CDR3 DNA reads as TGTGCCAGCAGTCACGGGACAGCCTATAATTCACCCCTCCACTTT. It is translated as CASSHGTAYNSPLHF.

This clonotype was counted many times. This chain links TRBV5-1 with TRBJ1-1; no firm D call. With 0 bases removed from V and 3 bases from J, the gap between germline ends came to 15 bases. The germline CDR1 and CDR2 sequences are SGHRS and YFSETQ. This CDR3 has 16 residues. CDR3 DNA: TGCGCCAGCAGCTTGGGCCACGGGCGCCGAGACACTGAAGCTTTCTTT. Its protein is CASSLGHGRRDTEAFF.

This clonotype was found once. The chain employs TRBV20-1 and TRBJ2-2; 10 nucleotides line up with TRBD2. With V trimmed by 5 bases and J by 5 bases, 8 bases remained unmatched. Germline V gene data show CDR1 as DFQATT and CDR2 as SNEGSKA (reference sequence). The CDR3 covers 15 residues. The CDR3 sequence: CSAPQREGLTGELFF. The CDR3 DNA is TGCAGTGCTCCACAGCGGGAGGGCCTTACCGGGGAGCTGTTTTTT.

This clonotype was picked up a small number of times. Here the CDR3 DNA reads TGCAGCGTCAAAATAGCCCCCGGGGGTGAGCAGTTCTTC. Its protein is CSVKIAPGGEQFF. The rearrangement uses TRBV29-1 and TRBJ2-1, with a possible D match to TRBD2 (6 bases). The CDR3 totals 13 residues. V was shortened by 6 bases and J by 9 bases, with 18 bases between the two germline ends. Germline CDR1 SQVTM, CDR2 ANQGSEA.